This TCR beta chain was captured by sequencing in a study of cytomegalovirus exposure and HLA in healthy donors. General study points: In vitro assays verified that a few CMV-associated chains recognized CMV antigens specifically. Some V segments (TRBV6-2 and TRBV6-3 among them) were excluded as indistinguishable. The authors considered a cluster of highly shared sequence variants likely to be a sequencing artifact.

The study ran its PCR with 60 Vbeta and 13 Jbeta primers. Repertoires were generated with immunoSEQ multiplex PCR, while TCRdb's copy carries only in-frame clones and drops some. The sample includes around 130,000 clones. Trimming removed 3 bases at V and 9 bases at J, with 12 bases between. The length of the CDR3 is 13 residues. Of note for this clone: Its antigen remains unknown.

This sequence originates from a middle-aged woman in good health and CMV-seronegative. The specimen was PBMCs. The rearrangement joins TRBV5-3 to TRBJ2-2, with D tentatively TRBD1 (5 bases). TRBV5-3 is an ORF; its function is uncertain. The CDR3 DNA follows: TGTGCCAGAAGCTACGACAGAGACTGGGAGCTGTTTTTT. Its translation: CARSYDRDWELFF.